This entry describes one T cell receptor beta chain. Its antigen is still unknown. The PCR had 60 Vbeta and 13 Jbeta primers. The table came from immunoSEQ multiplex PCR; TCRdb's copy has only in-frame clones and leaves some out. The sample has about 110,000 clones, roughly 79% seen once. The data stem from a study of cytomegalovirus exposure and HLA in healthy donors. Overall study results and limits: Being indistinguishable, some V segments were excluded, TRBV6-2 and TRBV6-3 among them.

Unrecorded immune exposures were likely, despite nominal health at sampling. Germline CDR1 and CDR2: SGHNT and YYREEE (reference sequence). This CDR3 comprises 15 residues. With 5 bases clipped from V and 10 bases from J, the junction kept 10 bases outside the gene matches. The receptor comes from a young woman in good health and CMV-seronegative. The chain couples TRBV5-4 to TRBJ2-3; TRBD2 agrees at 13 bases. The sequenced sample consisted of PBMCs. The CDR3 spells CASRPRLAGGSPQYF. The CDR3 DNA reads TGTGCCAGCAGGCCAAGACTAGCGGGAGGTTCACCGCAGTATTTT.